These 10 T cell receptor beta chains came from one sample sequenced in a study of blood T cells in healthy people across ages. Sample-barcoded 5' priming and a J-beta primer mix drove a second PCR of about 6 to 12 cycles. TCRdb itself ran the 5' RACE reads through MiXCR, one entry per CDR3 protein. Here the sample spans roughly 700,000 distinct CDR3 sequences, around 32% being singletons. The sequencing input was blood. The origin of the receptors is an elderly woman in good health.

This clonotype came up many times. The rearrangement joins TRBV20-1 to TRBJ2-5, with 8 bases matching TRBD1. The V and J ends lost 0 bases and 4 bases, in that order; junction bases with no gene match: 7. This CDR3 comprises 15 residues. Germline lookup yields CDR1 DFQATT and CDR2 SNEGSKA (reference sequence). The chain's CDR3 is CSARDQGAPGETQYF. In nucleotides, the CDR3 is TGCAGTGCTAGAGACCAGGGGGCGCCCGGAGAGACCCAGTACTTC.

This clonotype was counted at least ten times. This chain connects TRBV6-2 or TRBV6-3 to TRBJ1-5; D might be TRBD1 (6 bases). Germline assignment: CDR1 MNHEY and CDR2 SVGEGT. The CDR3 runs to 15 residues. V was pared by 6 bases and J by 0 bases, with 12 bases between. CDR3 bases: TGTGCCAGCAGCAGTACAGGGAATAGCAATCAGCCCCAGCATTTT. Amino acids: CASSSTGNSNQPQHF.

The CDR3 is CASSLERGLRGYTF. The DNA of the CDR3 is TGTGCCAGCAGCCTAGAAAGGGGGCTGCGAGGCTACACCTTC. The V gene is TRBV7-2, the J gene TRBJ1-2; TRBD1 matches at 7 bases. Germline V CDR1 and CDR2: SGHTA, FQGNSA. Germline trimming cut 5 bases from V and 8 bases from J; bases unmatched to any gene: 11. The CDR3 has 14 residues. The variable domain in full, with the rest retrieved from reference TRBV7-2 and TRBJ1-2, is GAGVSQSPSNKVTEKGKDVELRCDPISGHTALYWYRQSLGQGLEFLIYFQGNSAPDKSGLPSDRFSAERTGGSVSTLTIQRTQQEDSAVYLCASSLERGLRGYTFGSGTRLTVV.

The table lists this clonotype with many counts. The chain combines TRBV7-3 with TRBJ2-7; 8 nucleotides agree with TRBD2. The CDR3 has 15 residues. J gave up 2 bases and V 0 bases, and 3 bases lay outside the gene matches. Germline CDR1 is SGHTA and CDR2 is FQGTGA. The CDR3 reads CASSLTAGAAYEQYF. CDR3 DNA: TGTGCCAGCAGCTTAACAGCGGGGGCTGCCTACGAGCAGTACTTC.

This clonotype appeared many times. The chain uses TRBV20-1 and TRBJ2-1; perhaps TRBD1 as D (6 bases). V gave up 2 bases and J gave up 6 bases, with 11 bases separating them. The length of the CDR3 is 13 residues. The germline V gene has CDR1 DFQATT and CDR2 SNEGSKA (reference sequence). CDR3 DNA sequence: TGCAGTGCTAGATCCCCGACAGGCAATGAGCAGTTCTTC. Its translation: CSARSPTGNEQFF.

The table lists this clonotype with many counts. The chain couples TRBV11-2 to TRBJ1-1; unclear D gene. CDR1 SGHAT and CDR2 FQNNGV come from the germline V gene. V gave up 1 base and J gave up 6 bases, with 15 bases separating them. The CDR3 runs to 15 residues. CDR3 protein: CASSLGGYSGAEAFF. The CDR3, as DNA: TGTGCCAGCAGCTTAGGAGGGTACTCTGGCGCTGAAGCTTTCTTT.

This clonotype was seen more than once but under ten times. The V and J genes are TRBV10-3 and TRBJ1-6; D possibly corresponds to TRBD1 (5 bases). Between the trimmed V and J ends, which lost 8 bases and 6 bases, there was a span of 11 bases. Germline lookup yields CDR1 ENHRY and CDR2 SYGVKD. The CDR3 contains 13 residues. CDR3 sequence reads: CAISRDPNSPLHF. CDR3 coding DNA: TGTGCCATCTCCCGGGACCCTAATTCACCCCTCCACTTT.

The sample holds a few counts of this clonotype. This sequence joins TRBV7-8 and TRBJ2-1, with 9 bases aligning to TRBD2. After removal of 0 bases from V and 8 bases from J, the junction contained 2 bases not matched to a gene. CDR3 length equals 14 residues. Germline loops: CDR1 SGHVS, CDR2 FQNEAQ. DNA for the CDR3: TGTGCCAGCAGCTTAGCTAGCGGGAGTTATGAGCAGTTCTTC. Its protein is CASSLASGSYEQFF.

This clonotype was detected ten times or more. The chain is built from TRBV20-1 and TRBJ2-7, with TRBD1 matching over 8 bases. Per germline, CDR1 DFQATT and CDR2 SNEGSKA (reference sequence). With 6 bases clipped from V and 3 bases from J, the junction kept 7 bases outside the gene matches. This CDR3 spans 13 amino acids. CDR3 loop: CSARDRLGYEQYF. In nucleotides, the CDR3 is TGCAGTGCCCGGGACAGGCTGGGCTACGAGCAGTACTTC.

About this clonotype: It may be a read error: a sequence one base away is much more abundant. Here the CDR3 DNA reads TGTGCCAGCAGTGATAGGGTTCGCTCCTACAATGAGCAGTACTTC. Protein: CASSDRVRSYNEQYF. The V call is TRBV2, the J call TRBJ2-1; no firm D call. The DNA matches TRBJ2-7 better at its end, which makes the J call doubtful. The CDR3 totals 15 residues. CDR1 SNHLY and CDR2 FYNNEI come from the germline V gene.